This TCR beta chain was found in a study of blood T cell repertoires in COVID-19. Across the study: Collection of acute and convalescent COVID-19 samples took place in the United States, Italy and Spain. Sources were T cells, B-cell-depleted T cells, or PBMCs; the material itself was cDNA or gDNA.

Deletions cut 6 bases from V and 5 bases from J, with 8 bases between. The germline V gene encodes CDR1 DFQATT and CDR2 SNEGSKA (reference sequence). CDR3 length equals 10 residues. Original processing notes: The authors estimated nucleated cell counts from reference gene primer amplification. Assay: immunoSEQ multiplex PCR; the TCRdb copy retains only in-frame clones and omits some. V and J calls and clone size come straight from that table; D and trimming were deduced from the DNA. The table includes 100,000 or so clones, approximately 86% detected once. This chain joins TRBV20-1 and TRBJ2-7; D is unresolved. Sequenced input: peripheral blood. This TCR was sampled from a woman aged 55 to 70 in a cohort sampled during active or convalescent COVID-19. CDR3 bases: TGCAGTGCGAAGAGAGACGAGCAGTACTTC. It encodes CSAKRDEQYF.